The entry that follows covers one T cell receptor (beta chain) sequence. Primed by a sample-barcoded 5' primer and a J-beta primer mix, a second PCR proceeded for about 7 to 11 cycles. Each CDR3 protein gets one entry after TCRdb re-called the 5' RACE reads with MiXCR. The sample contains about 400,000 distinct CDR3 sequences, roughly half of which appear only once. This sample is part of a study of blood T cells in healthy people across ages. The receptor's source is a man in his sixties in good health. Input material: blood.

The CDR3 sequence is CASSLNMGGDGYTF. The CDR3 DNA follows: TGTGCCAGCAGCTTGAATATGGGGGGTGATGGCTACACCTTC. The V gene is TRBV5-6, the J gene TRBJ1-2, with D possibly TRBD1 on 5 matching bases. From germline, CDR1 is SGHDT and CDR2 YYEEEE. Trimming removed 1 base from V and 6 bases from J, with 13 bases in between. The CDR3 runs to 14 residues.